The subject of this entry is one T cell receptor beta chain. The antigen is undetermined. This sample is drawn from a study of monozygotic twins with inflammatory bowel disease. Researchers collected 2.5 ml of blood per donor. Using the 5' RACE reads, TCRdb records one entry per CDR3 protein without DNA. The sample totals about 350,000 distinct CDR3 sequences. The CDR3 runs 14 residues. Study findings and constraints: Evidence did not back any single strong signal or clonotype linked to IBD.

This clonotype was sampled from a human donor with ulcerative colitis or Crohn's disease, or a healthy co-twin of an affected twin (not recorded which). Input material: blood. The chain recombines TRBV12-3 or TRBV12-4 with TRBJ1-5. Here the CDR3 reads CASSPTRANQPQHF.